Included here is one TCR beta chain sequence, with context. Its antigen remains unknown. Then a second PCR, running about 7 to 11 cycles, was carried out with a sample-barcoded 5' primer and a J-beta primer mix. From the 5' RACE reads, TCRdb called clonotypes with MiXCR, one entry per CDR3 protein. The sample comprises roughly 720,000 distinct CDR3 sequences, about 53% of which are singletons, and roughly 37% rests with the top ten. This entry belongs to a study of blood T cells in healthy people across ages. Study outcomes and limitations: Older individuals had lower TCR beta diversity per million T cells (the decline was roughly linear).

The draw of peripheral blood yielded roughly 9.1 milliliters from each donor. Germline V gene sequence: CDR1 SEHNR, CDR2 FQNEAQ (reference sequence). V was cut by 1 base and J by 7 bases, with 14 bases left in between. CDR3 length: 14 residues. The clonotype originates from a man older than 75 in good health. The chain uses TRBV7-9 and TRBJ2-7; D is ambiguous. Sequencing was carried out using blood. For the CDR3, the DNA is TGTGCCAGCAGCTTAGGATCCACTTCGGGTGAGCAGTACTTC. Translating gives CASSLGSTSGEQYF.